The 23 T cell receptor beta chains below all came from one sample that was sequenced in a study of patients and donors after allogeneic stem cell transplantation. MiXCR was run by TCRdb on the RT-PCR reads, yielding one entry per CDR3 protein. The sample records about 160,000 distinct CDR3 sequences, about a third being singletons. Sequenced material: blood, either unsorted or a sorted T cell fraction (not recorded which). The receptors derive from a human donor who was either an allogeneic HSCT recipient or a stem cell or donor lymphocyte infusion donor (not recorded which). It is not recorded whose cells these are; they may come from a transplant donor.

This clonotype was observed a handful of times. This chain uses TRBV12-3 or TRBV12-4 with TRBJ1-6, with 9 bases that match TRBD1. The CDR3 is 15 amino acids. With 5 bases clipped from V and 7 bases from J, the junction kept 6 bases outside the gene matches. The CDR3 reads CASSPGTGLNSPLHF. Here the CDR3 DNA reads TGTGCCAGCAGTCCTGGGACAGGGCTAAATTCACCCCTCCACTTT.

The CDR3 is CASSFNGGQGQPQHF. The CDR3 nucleotides read TGTGCCAGCAGTTTTAACGGGGGGCAAGGGCAGCCCCAGCATTTT. The J gene is TRBJ1-5, the V gene TRBV12-3 or TRBV12-4; maybe TRBD1 (6 bases). The CDR3 spans 15 residues. Trimming took off 3 bases at V and 7 bases at J, with 16 bases between the two ends.

The J gene is TRBJ2-3, the V gene TRBV10-3; 10 positions agree with TRBD1. Per the germline V gene, CDR1 is ENHRY and CDR2 is SYGVKD. The CDR3 totals 14 residues. V gave up 6 bases and J gave up 5 bases; unmatched junction bases: 5. The CDR3 reads CAISDRGQGDTQYF. The CDR3 DNA is TGTGCCATCAGCGACAGGGGGCAAGGAGATACGCAGTATTTT.

The V call is TRBV30, the J call TRBJ1-2; 10 bases line up with TRBD1. The germline gives CDR1 GTSNPN, CDR2 SVGIG (reference sequence). The ends lost 4 bases at V and 4 bases at J; junction bases unmatched: 9. CDR3 size: 15 residues. The CDR3 loop reads CAWNPGQGFTYGYTF. The CDR3 coding sequence is TGTGCCTGGAATCCGGGACAGGGGTTCACCTATGGCTACACCTTC.

The chain has TRBV29-1 and TRBJ2-1; TRBD2 matches 8 bases. This CDR3 comprises 13 residues. From germline, CDR1 is SQVTM and CDR2 ANQGSEA. V lost 3 bases and J lost 7; bases outside the gene matches: 5. The CDR3 spells CSVEESGGNEQFF. CDR3 bases: TGCAGCGTTGAGGAAAGCGGGGGAAATGAGCAGTTCTTC.

The gene calls are TRBV4-2 and TRBJ1-1, with TRBD1 matching 7 bases. The CDR3 has 17 residues. Germline V gene data show CDR1 as LGHNA and CDR2 as YNFKEQ. V trimming: 3 bases; J trimming: 0 bases; junction bases outside the gene matches: 10. The CDR3 DNA sequence: TGTGCCAGCAGCCAGGATCGACAGGGAGTCATGAACACTGAAGCTTTCTTT. Translated: CASSQDRQGVMNTEAFF.

This clonotype was seen more than once but under ten times. V usage is TRBV28 and J usage is TRBJ1-2; TRBD1 is a possible D gene (5 bases). The V gene's germline CDR1 is MDHEN and CDR2 SYDVKM. The ends were cut back, 6 bases at V and 4 bases at J, with 15 bases in the middle. CDR3 length: 14 amino acids. DNA for the CDR3: TGTGCCAGCAGCCCCCCGGCAGGGTTCTATGGCTACACCTTC. It is translated as CASSPPAGFYGYTF.

The J gene is TRBJ2-1, the V gene TRBV4-3; TRBD2 matches at 8 bases. The V gene's germline CDR1 is LGHNA and CDR2 YSLEER. Trimming took 3 bases from V and 4 from J; bases not matched to a gene: 5. The CDR3 spans 15 residues. CDR3 amino acids: CASSQSGGPYNEQFF. CDR3 DNA sequence: TGCGCCAGCAGCCAGAGCGGGGGACCTTACAATGAGCAGTTCTTC.

The V and J genes are TRBV5-1 and TRBJ1-1; no clear D gene. This CDR3 spans 14 amino acids. The germline gives CDR1 SGHRS, CDR2 YFSETQ. V dropped 3 bases and J dropped 1 base, with 10 bases sitting between them. In DNA, the CDR3 is TGCGCCAGCAGCTCGACTGACTCGAACACTGAAGCTTTCTTT. Translation: CASSSTDSNTEAFF.

The chain uses TRBV29-1 and TRBJ2-5; the D is unclear. Trimming pared 3 bases from V and 14 bases from J, leaving 13 bases between. This CDR3 has 10 residues. Germline loops: CDR1 SQVTM, CDR2 ANQGSEA. CDR3 sequence reads: CSVDGRFKYF. In DNA, the CDR3 is TGCAGCGTTGATGGCCGATTCAAATACTTC.

This clonotype was observed a few times. This chain connects TRBV20-1 to TRBJ1-1; D not certain. V lost 5 bases, J lost 4 bases, and 17 bases lay in between. The CDR3 sequence is 14 residues long. In germline, CDR1 is DFQATT, CDR2 SNEGSKA (reference sequence). CDR3 nucleotide sequence: TGCAGTGCTCAACCAGAGGGTTGGGGCACTGAAGCTTTCTTT. Protein: CSAQPEGWGTEAFF.

This rearrangement joins TRBV18 to TRBJ1-6; no firm D call. The V and J ends lost 3 bases and 5 bases respectively, with 8 bases between them. CDR1 is KGHSH and CDR2 is LQKENI in the germline V gene. The CDR3 sequence is 14 residues long. The CDR3 region is CASSPLGNNSPLHF. CDR3 DNA sequence: TGTGCCAGCTCACCGCTGGGGAATAATTCACCCCTCCACTTT.

CDR3: CSALVGGLVTGELFF. The CDR3 DNA sequence: TGCAGCGCTCTTGTGGGGGGCTTGGTCACCGGGGAGCTGTTTTTT. This rearrangement joins TRBV29-1 to TRBJ2-2; D is possibly TRBD1 or TRBD2 (6 bases each). In germline, CDR1 is SQVTM, CDR2 ANQGSEA. Between the trimmed V and J ends, which lost 7 bases and 4 bases, there was a span of 19 bases. The CDR3 totals 15 residues.

In this sample, this clonotype turned up a few times. The V call is TRBV6-5, the J call TRBJ1-5, with D possibly TRBD1 on 5 matching bases. The CDR3 totals 16 residues. Germline V gene data show CDR1 as MNHEY and CDR2 as SVGAGI. The V end lost 8 bases, the J end lost 0 bases, and 17 bases lay between the germline ends. The CDR3 loop is CASRETVTPSNQPQHF. In DNA, the CDR3 is TGTGCCAGCCGAGAGACAGTCACCCCTAGCAATCAGCCCCAGCATTTT.

This clonotype was recorded a few times. The chain couples TRBV4-3 to TRBJ1-4; D remains unclear. The CDR3 runs to 15 residues. Germline assignment: CDR1 LGHNA and CDR2 YSLEER. V was trimmed by 0 bases and J by 8 bases, leaving 13 bases between them. CDR3: CASSQEERVREKLFF. The CDR3, as DNA: TGCGCCAGCAGCCAAGAGGAAAGGGTGCGAGAAAAACTGTTTTTT.

The V and J genes are TRBV9 and TRBJ2-3; D unresolved. Trimming stripped 4 bases from V and 6 bases from J, with 9 bases between. Germline assignment: CDR1 SGDLS and CDR2 YYNGEE. The CDR3 has 12 residues. For the CDR3, the DNA is TGTGCCAGCAGCCCCACCCCCGATACGCAGTATTTT. It specifies CASSPTPDTQYF.

The chain couples TRBV21-1 to TRBJ1-2. TRBV21-1 has pseudogene status. The CDR3 extends over 14 amino acids. The CDR3 is CASTQRWRRRGYTF. In DNA form, the CDR3 reads TGTGCCAGCACCCAACGTTGGCGGAGGAGAGGCTACACCTTC.

The rearrangement joins TRBV10-3 to TRBJ1-3; no firm D call. Looked up from germline, CDR1 is ENHRY and CDR2 is SYGVKD. Trimming shortened V by 10 bases and J by 0 bases, and 10 bases separated the two germline ends. The CDR3 runs to 13 residues. The chain's CDR3 is CATSTDSGNTIYF. DNA of the CDR3: TGTGCCACGAGCACCGACTCTGGAAACACCATATATTTT.

The V and J genes are TRBV9 and TRBJ1-1, with D perhaps TRBD1 (5 bases). The CDR3 covers 14 residues. Trimming removed 4 bases at V and 1 base at J, with 11 bases between. Germline V lookup: CDR1 SGDLS, CDR2 YYNGEE. The CDR3 here is CASSRGGSNTEAFF. As DNA, the CDR3 is TGTGCCAGCAGCAGGGGCGGCTCGAACACTGAAGCTTTCTTT.

The rearrangement joins TRBV20-1 to TRBJ1-2, with 7 bases fitting TRBD1. CDR3 size: 18 residues. V gave up 3 bases and J gave up 4 bases; unmatched junction bases: 20. The germline CDR1 and CDR2 sequences are DFQATT and SNEGSKA (reference sequence). The CDR3 spells CSASLTLSAPGGSYGYTF. The CDR3 nucleotides read TGCAGTGCTAGTCTAACTCTTTCCGCCCCAGGGGGGTCCTATGGCTACACCTTC.

The chain joins TRBV20-1 to TRBJ1-5, with 7 bases lining up with TRBD1. The germline gives CDR1 DFQATT, CDR2 SNEGSKA (reference sequence). The CDR3 has 15 residues. Trimming removed 6 bases from V and 5 bases from J; junction bases left unmatched: 13. The CDR3 DNA reads TGCAGTGCGAGAACCACGACAGGGAGGGATCAGCCCCAGCATTTT. It codes for CSARTTTGRDQPQHF.

In this sample, this clonotype turned up a few times. The rearrangement joins TRBV6-6 to TRBJ2-7; maybe TRBD1 (6 bases). The germline V gene has CDR1 MNHNY and CDR2 SVGAGI (reference sequence). The length of the CDR3 is 14 residues. V gave up 2 bases and J gave up 3 bases, with 11 bases separating them. CDR3 bases: TGTGCCAGCAGTTACAATCAACAGGGCTACGAGCAGTACTTC. It specifies CASSYNQQGYEQYF.

The chain combines TRBV18 with TRBJ2-5; tentatively, D is TRBD1 (5 bases). Germline lookup yields CDR1 KGHSH and CDR2 LQKENI. Between the trimmed V and J ends, which lost 3 bases and 3 bases, there was a span of 5 bases. This CDR3 comprises 12 residues. The DNA of the CDR3 is TGTGCCAGCTCACCGACAGAAGAGACCCAGTACTTC. Translating gives CASSPTEETQYF.